This T cell receptor beta chain is from a study of Ad26.COV2.S vaccination and SARS-CoV-2 variants. The V and J ends lost 0 bases and 6 bases respectively, with 12 bases between them. The CDR3 length is 15 residues. Germline V CDR1 and CDR2: LGHNA, YNFKEQ. Some clones are missing from TCRdb's copy, which holds only in-frame ones; the method was immunoSEQ multiplex PCR. Of hundreds of thousands of clones listed, about 89% were seen once; the top ten hold around 1.5%. Regarding this clone: Its antigen remains unknown.

General study results and limits: Among vaccine recipients, spike-specific TCR breadth exceeded that of placebo recipients.

Regarding treatment: about 20 received Ad26.COV2.S at low or high dose, single or two shots; about five received placebo; per-sample allocation not given. Sampling took place 63 days after the first vaccine or placebo injection. V is TRBV4-2 and J is TRBJ1-5, with D uncertain. This specimen consisted of peripheral blood, obtained in a trial of Ad26.COV2.S vaccine versus placebo. This TCR was recovered from a person aged 18-65 years who received the Ad26.COV2.S COVID-19 vaccine or a placebo. The CDR3 reads CASSQEPGMTQPQHF. The DNA of the CDR3 is TGTGCCAGCAGCCAAGAACCGGGAATGACTCAGCCCCAGCATTTT.